This entry concerns a single TCR beta chain. Its matching antigen is unknown. The source of the sample is a study of glioma-infiltrating T cells. Germline values: CDR1 SQVTM, CDR2 ANQGSEA. CDR3 size: 14 residues. V was shortened by 7 bases and J by 1 base, with 15 bases between the two germline ends. Whole-study results and caveats: Very few CDR3 sequences were shared between tissue and blood. Tissue-blood divergence was below expectation in non-neoplastic patients, above in gliomas.

Using RNA template, CDR3s of TCR alpha and beta were amplified with iRepertoire arm-PCR. TCRdb independently ran MiXCR on the multiplex PCR reads; one entry per CDR3 protein. Of some 130,000 distinct CDR3 sequences in the sample, about 22% were seen once. The genes are TRBV29-1 and TRBJ2-3; D remains unclear. The sequenced material came from glioma tissue, nonneoplastic brain tissue, or PBMCs (not recorded which). The receptor was isolated from a human donor with low-grade glioma or glioblastoma, undergoing nonglioma brain surgery, or in good health (not recorded which). The CDR3 loop reads CSGLRAAGTDTQYF. The CDR3 DNA follows: TGCAGCGGCCTACGGGCGGCGGGCACAGATACGCAGTATTTT.